Each of the 21 T cell receptor beta chains below was sequenced from the same sample in a study of blood T cell repertoires in COVID-19. Here immunoSEQ multiplex PCR was the method, and the copy in TCRdb shows in-frame clones only, minus some. The data hold 20,000 to 30,000 clones, with approximately 90% observed a single time. Sequences were obtained from peripheral blood. The receptor set was obtained from a human donor in a cohort sampled during active COVID-19.

The chain couples TRBV5-4 to TRBJ2-1; 7 bases fit TRBD2. Trimming cost V 2 bases and J 9 bases; bases outside gene matches: 8. The CDR3 covers 14 residues. Germline V gene data show CDR1 as SGHNT and CDR2 as YYREEE (reference sequence). The CDR3 sequence is CASSLAGSGGEQFF. In DNA, the CDR3 is TGTGCCAGCAGCTTAGCGGGATCGGGGGGTGAGCAGTTCTTC.

The J gene is TRBJ1-1, the V gene TRBV29-1, with a tentative D call TRBD1 (5 bases). Germline V gene data show CDR1 as SQVTM and CDR2 as ANQGSEA. V lost 7 bases and J 3 bases, leaving 15 bases between the germline ends. The CDR3 is made up of 13 amino acids. The CDR3 nucleotides read TGCAGCGGCATGACAGAAGGGGACACTGAAGCTTTCTTT. Translation: CSGMTEGDTEAFF.

This chain links TRBV30 with TRBJ1-4; D remains unclear. The CDR3 contains 15 residues. Germline CDR1 GTSNPN, CDR2 SVGIG (reference sequence). V was trimmed by 2 bases and J by 0 bases, leaving 10 bases between them. The CDR3 region is CAWSPRRTTNEKLFF. The CDR3 nucleotides read TGTGCCTGGAGTCCCAGAAGAACAACTAATGAAAAACTGTTTTTT.

The genes are TRBV7-3 and TRBJ2-2, with D possibly being TRBD2 (5 bases). CDR1 is SGHTA, CDR2 FQGTGA, per germline. This CDR3 spans 16 amino acids. Deletions cut 5 bases from V and 0 bases from J, with 13 bases between. In nucleotides, the CDR3 is TGTGCCAGCAGCCCCGCGGGCGGAGCGAACACCGGGGAGCTGTTTTTT. The encoded protein is CASSPAGGANTGELFF.

V gene TRBV27 combines with J gene TRBJ2-3, with 10 bases lining up with TRBD1. CDR1 MNHEY and CDR2 SMNVEV come from the germline V gene (reference sequence). Trimming removed 5 bases from V and 7 bases from J; junction bases left unmatched: 6. The CDR3 is made up of 14 amino acids. The CDR3 DNA is TGTGCCAGCAGTCTGCGACAGGGGGCGAATACGCAGTATTTT. Translation gives CASSLRQGANTQYF.

The V call is TRBV28, the J call TRBJ2-5, with 10 positions matching TRBD2. Trimming took 7 bases from V and 5 from J; bases not matched to a gene: 10. This CDR3 is 15 amino acids long. Per germline, CDR1 MDHEN and CDR2 SYDVKM. Here the CDR3 DNA reads TGTGCCAGCACGCCGGCTAGCGGGAGTCGTGAGACCCAGTACTTC. Protein product: CASTPASGSRETQYF.

The chain couples TRBV19 to TRBJ1-2, with a tentative D call TRBD1 (6 bases). This CDR3 has 16 amino acids. Trimming shortened V by 3 bases and J by 2 bases, and 16 bases separated the two germline ends. Germline V gene data show CDR1 as LNHDA and CDR2 as SQIVND (reference sequence). The CDR3 region has the DNA TGTGCCAGTAGTATCCCCTTCGGGGGGCGGAACTATGGCTACACCTTC. Its translation: CASSIPFGGRNYGYTF. Using reference TRBV19 and TRBJ1-2 for the parts outside the CDR3, the full variable domain is DGGITQSPKYLFRKEGQNVTLSCEQNLNHDAMYWYRQDPGQGLRLIYYSQIVNDFQKGDIAEGYSVSREKKESFPLTVTSAQKNPTAFYLCASSIPFGGRNYGYTFGSGTRLTVV.

This clone has just one count. The J gene is TRBJ1-1, the V gene TRBV7-2; D is possibly TRBD1 (5 bases). The CDR3 extends over 13 amino acids. Germline V gene sequence: CDR1 SGHTA, CDR2 FQGNSA. V dropped 5 bases and J dropped 2 bases, with 9 bases sitting between them. The CDR3 region has the DNA TGTGCCAGCAGCGCGGGGACTAACACTGAAGCTTTCTTT. Encoded protein: CASSAGTNTEAFF.

The chain is built from TRBV5-5 and TRBJ2-1; 9 nucleotides agree with TRBD1. Germline V gene sequence: CDR1 SGHKS, CDR2 YYEKEE (reference sequence). The CDR3 contains 14 residues. With 3 bases clipped from V and 9 bases from J, the junction kept 7 bases outside the gene matches. CDR3 loop: CASSWGQGLGEQFF. CDR3 DNA sequence: TGTGCCAGCAGCTGGGGACAGGGCCTAGGTGAGCAGTTCTTC.

This rearrangement joins TRBV5-1 to TRBJ2-5; 12 nucleotides line up with TRBD2. The V and J ends lost 4 bases and 5 bases, in that order; junction bases with no gene match: 24. CDR3 length: 21 residues. Germline-derived CDR1 and CDR2 are SGHRS and YFSETQ. CDR3 region: CASSLQPMASGRAGIGETQYF. The CDR3 DNA reads as TGCGCCAGCAGCCTCCAGCCAATGGCTAGCGGGAGGGCCGGGATCGGGGAGACCCAGTACTTC.

The CDR3 spells CASSVEVGTTSIEQFF. The CDR3 DNA reads as TGTGCCAGCAGCGTCGAGGTGGGGACTACCTCGATTGAGCAGTTCTTC. The V call is TRBV9, the J call TRBJ2-1; 7 nucleotides align to TRBD2. CDR1 and CDR2 from the germline V gene are SGDLS and YYNGEE. The CDR3 is 16 amino acids. J was trimmed by 9 bases and V by 2 bases; bases with no gene match: 14. The full variable domain, with the rest looked up from reference TRBV9 and TRBJ2-1, is DSGVTQTPKHLITATGQRVTLRCSPRSGDLSVYWYQQSLDQGLQFLIQYYNGEERAKGNILERFSAQQFPDLHSELNLSSLELGDSALYFCASSVEVGTTSIEQFFGPGTRLTVL.

The chain carries TRBV3-1 (or the pseudogene TRBV3-2) and TRBJ2-7; 10 bases are a match to TRBD2. This CDR3 spans 15 amino acids. V lost 3 bases, J lost 2 bases, and 4 bases stayed unmatched. CDR1 LGHDT and CDR2 YNNKEL come from the germline V gene (reference sequence). CDR3 protein: CASSQGAGGPYEQYF. The CDR3 DNA follows: TGTGCCAGCAGCCAGGGAGCGGGAGGGCCCTACGAGCAGTACTTC.

J is TRBJ2-3 and V is TRBV9; maybe TRBD2 (6 bases). Looked up from germline, CDR1 is SGDLS and CDR2 is YYNGEE. V lost 4 bases to trimming and J lost 3 bases, with 12 bases between them. The CDR3 contains 14 residues. The CDR3 loop is CASSLEGRTDTQYF. DNA of the CDR3: TGTGCCAGCAGCTTGGAGGGCAGGACAGATACGCAGTATTTT.

The chain is built from TRBV30 and TRBJ2-7, with D tentatively TRBD2 (5 bases). Trimming took off 6 bases at V and 2 bases at J, with 17 bases between the two ends. Germline loops: CDR1 GTSNPN, CDR2 SVGIG (reference sequence). CDR3 size: 14 residues. The DNA for the CDR3 is TGTGCCTGCCGTGGACTCCCCGGAACCTACGAGCAGTACTTC. Its protein is CACRGLPGTYEQYF. The full variable domain, its missing parts supplied by reference TRBV30 and TRBJ2-7, is SQTIHQWPATLVQPVGSPLSLECTVEGTSNPNLYWYRQAAGRGLQLLFYSVGIGQISSEVPQNLSASRPQDRQFILSSKKLLLSDSGFYLCACRGLPGTYEQYFGPGTRLTVT.

The CDR3 DNA sequence: TGTGCCAGCAGCGGGGACAGGATGGGGACCCAGTACTTC. It is translated as CASSGDRMGTQYF. This chain uses TRBV9 with TRBJ2-5, with 8 positions matching TRBD1. The length of the CDR3 is 13 residues. The germline V gene has CDR1 SGDLS and CDR2 YYNGEE. J gave up 7 bases and V 3 bases, and 5 bases lay outside the gene matches. Full variable domain (remainder filled in from reference TRBV9 and TRBJ2-5): DSGVTQTPKHLITATGQRVTLRCSPRSGDLSVYWYQQSLDQGLQFLIQYYNGEERAKGNILERFSAQQFPDLHSELNLSSLELGDSALYFCASSGDRMGTQYFGPGTRLLVL.

This clone was seen once. The chain uses TRBV30 and TRBJ1-1; TRBD1 is a possible D gene (6 bases). This CDR3 is 13 amino acids long. V lost 4 bases and J 2 bases, leaving 11 bases between the germline ends. Germline CDR1 and CDR2: GTSNPN and SVGIG (reference sequence). The CDR3 DNA reads as TGTGCCTGGACCACAGGGCTCAACACTGAAGCTTTCTTT. It is translated as CAWTTGLNTEAFF. Full variable domain (outside the CDR3, taken from reference TRBV30 and TRBJ1-1): SQTIHQWPATLVQPVGSPLSLECTVEGTSNPNLYWYRQAAGRGLQLLFYSVGIGQISSEVPQNLSASRPQDRQFILSSKKLLLSDSGFYLCAWTTGLNTEAFFGQGTRLTVV.

The J gene is TRBJ1-2, the V gene TRBV3-1 (or the pseudogene TRBV3-2); 8 bases are shared with TRBD1. V was pared by 3 bases and J by 4 bases, with 7 bases of the junction left unmatched. In germline, CDR1 is LGHDT, CDR2 YNNKEL (reference sequence). The CDR3 runs 15 residues. The CDR3 protein is CASSHWDRPFYGYTF. The CDR3 DNA follows: TGTGCCAGCAGCCATTGGGACAGGCCTTTCTATGGCTACACCTTC.

This chain links TRBV29-1 with TRBJ2-3, with 7 positions matching TRBD2. This CDR3 has 16 residues. Germline-derived CDR1 and CDR2 are SQVTM and ANQGSEA. V was clipped by 0 bases and J by 3 bases; unmatched bases: 9. For the CDR3, the DNA is TGCAGCGTTGAAGATGGAGGCGGGAGACGGACAGATACGCAGTATTTT. Amino acid sequence: CSVEDGGGRRTDTQYF.

The J gene is TRBJ2-3, the V gene TRBV6-2 or TRBV6-3, with 11 positions matching TRBD2. The V gene's germline CDR1 is MNHEY and CDR2 SVGEGT. V shed 5 bases, J shed 8 bases, and the junction held 3 bases outside the gene matches. This CDR3 comprises 13 residues. The CDR3: CASSNSGGGTQYF. The CDR3 DNA is TGTGCCAGCAGTAATAGCGGGGGGGGTACGCAGTATTTT.

The chain combines TRBV2 with TRBJ2-2, with 7 bases lining up with TRBD1. Germline CDR1 is SNHLY and CDR2 is FYNNEI. The CDR3 consists of 13 residues. V gave up 7 bases and J gave up 7 bases; unmatched junction bases: 6. CDR3 sequence reads: CASTRQGNGELFF. DNA of the CDR3: TGTGCCAGCACGAGACAGGGTAACGGGGAGCTGTTTTTT.

The V gene is TRBV3-1 (or the pseudogene TRBV3-2), the J gene TRBJ2-5; 8 bases map to TRBD1. V dropped 4 bases and J dropped 6; count of bases not matched to a gene: 4. Germline loops: CDR1 LGHDT, CDR2 YNNKEL (reference sequence). The CDR3 extends over 13 amino acids. CDR3 coding DNA: TGTGCCAGCAGCCGGGGACAGGAAAAGACCCAGTACTTC. Protein: CASSRGQEKTQYF.